One and the same sample provided the 20 T cell receptor beta chains below, sequenced in a study of blood T cell repertoires in COVID-19. TCRdb keeps only in-frame clones here, not all; method: immunoSEQ multiplex PCR. The sample lists 330,000 or so clones, approximately 91% occurring once. The sequenced sample consisted of PBMCs or T cells enriched from blood (not recorded which). These TCRs come from a woman younger than 45 who had been exposed to COVID-19.

This clone was recorded once. In DNA form, the CDR3 reads TGCAGCGTTGGCGGGAGGGCCCGGGAGACCCAGTACTTC. Protein product: CSVGGRARETQYF. This rearrangement joins TRBV29-1 to TRBJ2-5, with TRBD2 matching over 9 bases. CDR1 and CDR2 from the germline V gene are SQVTM and ANQGSEA. This CDR3 spans 13 amino acids. The V gene end was trimmed by 4 bases and the J gene end by 5 bases; junction bases not matched to a gene: 5.

V is TRBV10-2 and J is TRBJ1-1; D remains ambiguous. Per germline, CDR1 WSHSY and CDR2 SAAADI. The CDR3 runs to 12 residues. Trimming pared 5 bases from V and 1 base from J, leaving 5 bases between. In DNA, the CDR3 is TGCGCCAGCAGTCCAGGGAACACTGAAGCTTTCTTT. This codes for CASSPGNTEAFF.

The chain couples TRBV7-9 to TRBJ1-6; possible D gene TRBD1, 6 bases. The germline V gene has CDR1 SEHNR and CDR2 FQNEAQ (reference sequence). V was clipped by 5 bases and J by 11 bases, with 13 bases between them. The CDR3 consists of 13 residues. Written as DNA, the CDR3 is TGTGCCAGCAGCAAGGGGGAGAGACCACCCCTCCACTTT. Amino acid sequence: CASSKGERPPLHF.

In regard to this clone: The sample carries other DNA sequences with the same CDR3. This sequence joins TRBV27 and TRBJ2-2, with 9 bases matching TRBD2. V shed 5 bases and J 6 bases; nucleotides not matched to a gene: 4. The length of the CDR3 is 14 residues. From germline, CDR1 is MNHEY and CDR2 SMNVEV (reference sequence). CDR3 sequence: CASSPGTSPGELFF. Here the CDR3 DNA reads TGTGCCAGCAGTCCTGGGACTAGCCCCGGGGAGCTGTTTTTT.

The CDR3 coding sequence is TGTGCCAGCAGCCACGGGGGTTTTAATCAGCCCCAGCATTTT. It codes for CASSHGGFNQPQHF. The chain links TRBV3-1 (or the pseudogene TRBV3-2) to TRBJ1-5; possible D gene TRBD1, 5 bases. CDR1 LGHDT and CDR2 YNNKEL come from the germline V gene (reference sequence). This CDR3 is 14 amino acids long. V shed 3 bases and J shed 4 bases, with 10 bases lying between them.

The chain has TRBV24-1 and TRBJ2-5, with 12 bases aligning to TRBD1. CDR3 length: 16 residues. With V trimmed by 5 bases and J by 4 bases, 7 bases remained unmatched. The germline V gene encodes CDR1 KGHDR and CDR2 SFDVKD. CDR3 amino acids: CATSGWGTGGRETQYF. The CDR3 coding sequence is TGTGCCACCAGTGGTTGGGGGACAGGGGGCCGAGAGACCCAGTACTTC.

In its sample, this clone was seen once. The rearrangement links TRBV25-1 to TRBJ2-2; 7 bases match TRBD1. V was pared by 7 bases and J by 5 bases, with 4 bases of the junction left unmatched. CDR3 length: 13 residues. Germline loops: CDR1 MGHDK, CDR2 SYGVNS. This CDR3 reads CASMGQFTGELFF. The CDR3 DNA sequence: TGTGCCAGCATGGGACAGTTTACCGGGGAGCTGTTTTTT.

This clone was counted once. V gene TRBV5-1 combines with J gene TRBJ1-1, with no clear D. The CDR3 loop spans 14 amino acids. Trimming left V 3 bases short and J 1 base short, with 10 bases between. CDR1 and CDR2 from the germline V gene are SGHRS and YFSETQ. CDR3 DNA sequence: TGCGCCAGCAGCTCTTCTGGAGGGAACACTGAAGCTTTCTTT. As protein: CASSSSGGNTEAFF.

The chain links TRBV18 to TRBJ2-7, with D perhaps matching TRBD1 (6 bases). CDR1 is KGHSH and CDR2 is LQKENI in the germline V gene. The CDR3 totals 14 residues. V lost 3 bases and J lost 3, with 12 bases in between. CDR3: CASSPPTGIYEQYF. The CDR3 region has the DNA TGTGCCAGCTCACCCCCGACAGGCATCTACGAGCAGTACTTC.

This clone has only a few counts. This chain uses TRBV2 with TRBJ1-1; 8 nucleotides agree with TRBD1. The CDR3 loop spans 15 amino acids. Germline lookup yields CDR1 SNHLY and CDR2 FYNNEI. Germline trimming cut 3 bases from V and 5 bases from J; bases unmatched to any gene: 8. CDR3 region: CASSEFPQGGTEAFF. Written as DNA, the CDR3 is TGTGCCAGCAGTGAGTTCCCACAGGGGGGTACTGAAGCTTTCTTT.

The V and J genes are TRBV24-1 and TRBJ2-1; 12 bases line up with TRBD1. Looked up from germline, CDR1 is KGHDR and CDR2 is SFDVKD. The CDR3 contains 16 residues. With 3 bases clipped from V and 8 bases from J, the junction kept 7 bases outside the gene matches. CDR3 bases: TGTGCCACCAGTGATGCACCGGGACAGGGGGCCCATGAGCAGTTCTTC. Translation: CATSDAPGQGAHEQFF.

CDR3 amino acids: CASSYSVISGGHGYTF. CDR3 in DNA: TGTGCCAGCAGTTACTCAGTAATATCCGGGGGGCATGGCTACACCTTC. The chain couples TRBV6-5 to TRBJ1-2; D may be TRBD1 (6 bases). V lost 0 bases and J lost 6, with 17 bases in between. CDR1 is MNHEY and CDR2 is SVGAGI in the germline V gene. The CDR3 has 16 residues.

This chain links TRBV2 with TRBJ2-3; 9 bases are shared with TRBD1. The V and J ends lost 6 bases and 3 bases, in that order; junction bases with no gene match: 4. This CDR3 has 14 residues. Germline assignment: CDR1 SNHLY and CDR2 FYNNEI. This CDR3 reads CASRKTGGTDTQYF. In nucleotides, the CDR3 is TGTGCCAGCAGGAAGACAGGGGGGACAGATACGCAGTATTTT. Supplemented by reference TRBV2 and TRBJ2-3, the full variable domain reads EPEVTQTPSHQVTQMGQEVILRCVPISNHLYFYWYRQILGQKVEFLVSFYNNEISEKSEIFDDQFSVERPDGSNFTLKIRSTKLEDSAMYFCASRKTGGTDTQYFGPGTRLTVL.

This chain links TRBV5-4 with TRBJ1-1; 10 bases align to TRBD1. The CDR3 contains 18 residues. Trimming removed 0 bases from V and 1 base from J; junction bases left unmatched: 9. CDR1 SGHNT and CDR2 YYREEE come from the germline V gene (reference sequence). In DNA form, the CDR3 reads TGTGCCAGCAGCTTGGAGTCTGGGACAGGGGTGAGGAACACTGAAGCTTTCTTT. Encoded protein: CASSLESGTGVRNTEAFF.

The genes are TRBV12-3 or TRBV12-4 and TRBJ1-2; D remains unclear. Trimming stripped 0 bases from V and 7 bases from J, with 6 bases between. CDR3 size: 12 residues. The CDR3: CASSLAIAGYTF. For the CDR3, the DNA is TGTGCCAGCAGTTTAGCGATAGCTGGCTACACCTTC.

The chain employs TRBV5-1 and TRBJ2-7, with no clear D. The V and J ends lost 1 base and 0 bases respectively, with 5 bases between them. The CDR3 contains 13 residues. Germline V gene data show CDR1 as SGHRS and CDR2 as YFSETQ. CDR3 nucleotides: TGCGCCAGCAGCTTGAGGAGCTCCTACGAGCAGTACTTC. Translated: CASSLRSSYEQYF.

This clone was counted a single time. The chain carries TRBV28 and TRBJ2-7; tentatively, D is TRBD2 (5 bases). CDR1 and CDR2 (germline): MDHEN, SYDVKM. V was pared by 7 bases and J by 0 bases, with 10 bases between. This CDR3 is 13 amino acids long. This CDR3 reads CASKEVSSYEQYF. CDR3 coding DNA: TGTGCCAGCAAGGAGGTCAGCTCCTACGAGCAGTACTTC. Full variable domain (outside the CDR3, taken from reference TRBV28 and TRBJ2-7): DVKVTQSSRYLVKRTGEKVFLECVQDMDHENMFWYRQDPGLGLRLIYFSYDVKMKEKGDIPEGYSVSREKKERFSLILESASTNQTSMYLCASKEVSSYEQYFGPGTRLTVT.

The chain joins TRBV10-1 to TRBJ2-4; 7 nucleotides line up with TRBD1. The CDR3 runs 15 residues. Germline-derived CDR1 and CDR2 are WNHNN and SYGVQD (reference sequence). With 0 bases clipped from V and 9 bases from J, the junction kept 8 bases outside the gene matches. This CDR3 is CASSESVRGRTIQYF. CDR3 sequence (DNA): TGCGCCAGCAGTGAGTCGGTTAGGGGGCGAACCATTCAGTACTTC.

The genes are TRBV28 and TRBJ2-2, with 7 bases that match TRBD2. The CDR3 covers 14 residues. Germline assignment: CDR1 MDHEN and CDR2 SYDVKM. The V and J ends lost 11 bases and 2 bases, in that order; junction bases with no gene match: 8. In nucleotides, the CDR3 is TGTGCCTGTGGGGACTACGAAAACACCGGGGAGCTGTTTTTT. It yields the protein CACGDYENTGELFF.

This clone was recorded once. The chain carries TRBV7-9 and TRBJ1-1; maybe TRBD1 (5 bases). Trimming stripped 0 bases from V and 1 base from J, with 18 bases between. The CDR3 is 18 amino acids. Germline V gives CDR1 SEHNR, CDR2 FQNEAQ (reference sequence). The CDR3 protein is CASSLAAGGGPRNTEAFF. The CDR3 DNA reads as TGTGCCAGCAGCTTAGCGGCGGGGGGAGGCCCCCGGAACACTGAAGCTTTCTTT.